Presented here are 28 T cell receptor beta chains from one specimen sequenced in a study of cytomegalovirus exposure and HLA in healthy donors. The primer mix had 60 Vbeta and 13 Jbeta primers. Using immunoSEQ multiplex PCR, the repertoire was profiled, and TCRdb retains in-frame clones only, with some absent. The sample has about 200,000 clones; about 77% are singletons. What was sequenced was PBMCs. These receptor sequences come from a woman aged 25 to 45 in good health and CMV-seronegative.

The rearrangement uses TRBV7-9 and TRBJ1-4, with 7 bases lining up with TRBD1. This CDR3 is built from 14 residues. With V trimmed by 5 bases and J by 6 bases, 6 bases remained unmatched. Per the germline V gene, CDR1 is SEHNR and CDR2 is FQNEAQ (reference sequence). DNA for the CDR3: TGTGCCAGCAGCCTACAGGGGTCGGATGAAAAACTGTTTTTT. Protein sequence: CASSLQGSDEKLFF.

The gene calls are TRBV18 and TRBJ1-6; TRBD1 aligns across 7 bases. Germline V gene sequence: CDR1 KGHSH, CDR2 LQKENI. After removal of 3 bases from V and 4 bases from J, the junction contained 3 bases not matched to a gene. The CDR3 sequence is 15 residues long. CDR3 bases: TGTGCCAGCTCACCCGGGACAGTTTATAATTCACCCCTCCACTTT. Residues: CASSPGTVYNSPLHF.

The V and J genes are TRBV5-6 and TRBJ2-3, with 9 bases fitting TRBD1. The CDR3 contains 16 residues. CDR1 and CDR2 from the germline V gene are SGHDT and YYEEEE. The V gene end was trimmed by 0 bases and the J gene end by 4 bases; junction bases not matched to a gene: 6. The CDR3 loop reads CASSLGGTGFADTQYF. Here the CDR3 DNA reads TGTGCCAGCAGCTTGGGTGGGACAGGGTTTGCAGATACGCAGTATTTT.

V gene TRBV6-5 combines with J gene TRBJ1-4; D perhaps matches TRBD1 (6 bases). CDR1 and CDR2 from the germline V gene are MNHEY and SVGAGI. Trimming stripped 6 bases from V and 8 bases from J, with 16 bases between. The CDR3 has 14 residues. The CDR3, as DNA: TGTGCCAGCAGCCCCTGGGCAGGGGACGAAAAACTGTTTTTT. Amino acid sequence: CASSPWAGDEKLFF.

This chain links TRBV7-2 with TRBJ2-7; 9 bases match TRBD2. Germline CDR1 and CDR2: SGHTA and FQGNSA. J gave up 0 bases and V 3 bases, and 15 bases lay outside the gene matches. The CDR3 runs 19 residues. The CDR3 protein is CASSFKGTSGRFSSYEQYF. The CDR3, as DNA: TGTGCCAGCAGCTTTAAGGGCACTAGCGGGCGTTTTAGCTCCTACGAGCAGTACTTC.

This clone was seen once. J is TRBJ2-3 and V is TRBV5-4; possibly TRBD1 for D (6 bases). Germline V gene data show CDR1 as SGHNT and CDR2 as YYREEE (reference sequence). The CDR3 consists of 16 residues. The germline V and J ends were trimmed by 4 bases and 5 bases, with 20 bases remaining between them. CDR3 bases: TGTGCCAGCAGCATGGGGCCCACAGGGATTCGAGATACGCAGTATTTT. Protein sequence: CASSMGPTGIRDTQYF.

V is TRBV6-1 and J is TRBJ1-2; 8 bases fit TRBD1. Per germline, CDR1 MNHNS and CDR2 SASEGT. The trim removed 4 bases at V and 5 bases at J, leaving 0 bases unmatched. The CDR3 contains 12 residues. CDR3 in DNA: TGTGCCAGCAGTGGACAGGGGTATGGCTACACCTTC. It encodes CASSGQGYGYTF.

CDR3 region: CASTLLPDRGQTQYF. The CDR3 DNA sequence: TGTGCCAGCACTCTACTGCCCGACAGGGGCCAGACCCAGTACTTC. The genes are TRBV6-5 and TRBJ2-5, with 8 nucleotides matching TRBD1. J gave up 6 bases and V 7 bases, and 13 bases lay outside the gene matches. The CDR3 extends over 15 amino acids. Germline CDR1 reads MNHEY; CDR2 reads SVGAGI.

V usage is TRBV5-1 and J usage is TRBJ1-4; D gene unclear. Germline CDR1 reads SGHRS; CDR2 reads YFSETQ. The CDR3 is 14 amino acids. Trimming removed 0 bases at V and 4 bases at J, with 7 bases between. The CDR3 DNA reads as TGCGCCAGCAGCTTGGGTAGCCTTAATGAAAAACTGTTTTTT. It is translated as CASSLGSLNEKLFF.

This chain joins TRBV5-1 and TRBJ2-7, with D perhaps TRBD1 (6 bases). Per germline, CDR1 SGHRS and CDR2 YFSETQ. The germline V and J ends were trimmed by 4 bases and 1 base, with 18 bases remaining between them. The CDR3 totals 16 residues. The CDR3 region is CASSPTSQGPSYEQYF. The CDR3 bases are TGCGCCAGCAGCCCAACTTCACAGGGTCCGTCCTACGAGCAGTACTTC.

The chain couples TRBV6-1 to TRBJ2-3, with 8 positions matching TRBD2. This CDR3 comprises 13 residues. The germline V gene has CDR1 MNHNS and CDR2 SASEGT. V was clipped by 6 bases and J by 10 bases; unmatched bases: 9. The CDR3 loop reads CASRDAGGGAQYF. CDR3 bases: TGTGCCAGCAGGGATGCGGGAGGCGGGGCGCAGTATTTT.

The chain joins TRBV9 to TRBJ2-6, with D possibly TRBD1 on 6 matching bases. V was cut by 3 bases and J by 0 bases, with 22 bases left in between. This CDR3 is built from 20 residues. Germline assignment: CDR1 SGDLS and CDR2 YYNGEE. Here the CDR3 reads CASSASGQRLKPSGANVLTF. The CDR3 DNA reads TGTGCCAGCAGCGCGTCAGGACAGCGATTAAAACCCTCTGGGGCCAACGTCCTGACTTTC.

The J gene is TRBJ1-5, the V gene TRBV18, with D tentatively TRBD1 (6 bases). V was pared by 3 bases and J by 0 bases, with 9 bases between. This CDR3 spans 15 amino acids. Germline values: CDR1 KGHSH, CDR2 LQKENI. For the CDR3, the DNA is TGTGCCAGCTCACCCCCAGGGGTTAGCAATCAGCCCCAGCATTTT. As protein: CASSPPGVSNQPQHF.

As DNA, the CDR3 is TGCGCCAGCATGAGGGTATTGAACACCGGGGAGCTGTTTTTT. This encodes CASMRVLNTGELFF. The rearrangement uses TRBV5-1 and TRBJ2-2, with D possibly being TRBD2 (5 bases). Germline V lookup: CDR1 SGHRS, CDR2 YFSETQ. This CDR3 region has 14 residues. V shed 6 bases and J shed 1 base, with 10 bases lying between them. Supplemented by reference TRBV5-1 and TRBJ2-2, the full variable domain reads KAGVTQTPRYLIKTRGQQVTLSCSPISGHRSVSWYQQTPGQGLQFLFEYFSETQRNKGNFPGRFSGRQFSNSRSEMNVSTLELGDSALYLCASMRVLNTGELFFGEGSRLTVL.

The chain couples TRBV21-1 to TRBJ1-1; TRBD1 is the table's D call, not checked against the DNA. TRBV21-1 is recorded as a pseudogene. This CDR3 has 12 amino acids. The CDR3, as DNA: TGTGCCAGCAGCCAGGGGAACACTGAAGCTTTCTTT. Translated, it gives CASSQGNTEAFF.

There are a few counts of this clone. This chain links TRBV27 with TRBJ2-2; 15 nucleotides match TRBD2. J was trimmed by 4 bases and V by 6 bases; bases with no gene match: 6. CDR3 length: 17 amino acids. Per the germline V gene, CDR1 is MNHEY and CDR2 is SMNVEV (reference sequence). The CDR3 region is CASSPGLAGGATGELFF. As DNA, the CDR3 is TGTGCCAGCAGCCCGGGACTAGCGGGAGGTGCCACCGGGGAGCTGTTTTTT.

The rearrangement joins TRBV2 to TRBJ1-5; no clear D. This CDR3 is built from 15 residues. Germline lookup yields CDR1 SNHLY and CDR2 FYNNEI. V was clipped by 2 bases and J by 1 base, with 9 bases between them. Written as DNA, the CDR3 is TGTGCCAGCAGTGAAATCGCGGCAAGCAATCAGCCCCAGCATTTT. This codes for CASSEIAASNQPQHF. Full variable domain (missing parts from reference TRBV2 and TRBJ1-5): EPEVTQTPSHQVTQMGQEVILRCVPISNHLYFYWYRQILGQKVEFLVSFYNNEISEKSEIFDDQFSVERPDGSNFTLKIRSTKLEDSAMYFCASSEIAASNQPQHFGDGTRLSIL.

This clone was counted a few times. The rearrangement uses TRBV19 and TRBJ2-7, with TRBD2 matching 9 bases. The germline CDR1 and CDR2 sequences are LNHDA and SQIVND (reference sequence). Trimming removed 8 bases from V and 7 bases from J; junction bases left unmatched: 6. The CDR3 sequence is 12 residues long. CDR3 sequence (DNA): TGTGCCAGTCTAGCGGGGCCGGGGGAGCAGTACTTC. This translates into CASLAGPGEQYF.

The chain carries TRBV19 and TRBJ2-5, with TRBD2 matching over 7 bases. The germline gives CDR1 LNHDA, CDR2 SQIVND (reference sequence). The CDR3 is 14 amino acids. V was clipped by 4 bases and J by 5 bases; unmatched bases: 7. Here the CDR3 reads CASSNGRTWETQYF. DNA for the CDR3: TGTGCCAGTAGTAACGGGAGGACGTGGGAGACCCAGTACTTC.

The gene calls are TRBV7-3 and TRBJ2-3; 7 bases are shared with TRBD1. Per the germline V gene, CDR1 is SGHTA and CDR2 is FQGTGA. The CDR3 totals 14 residues. J was trimmed by 5 bases and V by 1 base; bases with no gene match: 3. The CDR3 is CASSLRDRGDTQYF. The CDR3 region has the DNA TGTGCCAGCAGCTTAAGGGACAGAGGAGATACGCAGTATTTT. The variable domain in full, with the rest retrieved from reference TRBV7-3 and TRBJ2-3, is GAGVSQTPSNKVTEKGKYVELRCDPISGHTALYWYRQSLGQGPEFLIYFQGTGAADDSGLPNDRFFAVRPEGSVSTLKIQRTERGDSAVYLCASSLRDRGDTQYFGPGTRLTVL.

This clone has a single count. One junction end disagrees with the germline gene, perhaps due to a read error. This sequence joins TRBV7-9 and TRBJ1-2; a possible D gene is TRBD1 (5 bases). From germline, CDR1 is SEHNR and CDR2 FQNEAQ (reference sequence). The CDR3 length is 13 residues. The CDR3 is CASSLGGLQGYPF. Here the CDR3 DNA reads TGTGCCAGCAGCTTAGGGGGTCTCCAGGGCTACCCCTTC.

The genes are TRBV10-3 and TRBJ2-1, with 8 nucleotides matching TRBD2. CDR1 is ENHRY and CDR2 is SYGVKD in the germline V gene. Germline trimming cut 10 bases from V and 6 bases from J; bases unmatched to any gene: 8. The CDR3 has 13 residues. This CDR3 reads CATGTSGPNEQFF. CDR3 coding DNA: TGTGCCACTGGGACTAGTGGCCCCAATGAGCAGTTCTTC.

This rearrangement joins TRBV19 to TRBJ2-1; 8 bases are a match to TRBD2. This CDR3 has 17 amino acids. The germline CDR1 and CDR2 sequences are LNHDA and SQIVND (reference sequence). V was clipped by 5 bases and J by 7 bases; unmatched bases: 16. The CDR3 sequence is CASSSTQGAGARNEQFF. The CDR3, as DNA: TGTGCCAGTAGTTCCACTCAGGGAGCGGGAGCTAGGAATGAGCAGTTCTTC. Together with reference TRBV19 and TRBJ2-1, the CDR3 gives the full variable domain: DGGITQSPKYLFRKEGQNVTLSCEQNLNHDAMYWYRQDPGQGLRLIYYSQIVNDFQKGDIAEGYSVSREKKESFPLTVTSAQKNPTAFYLCASSSTQGAGARNEQFFGPGTRLTVL.

The sample holds a few counts of this clone. The chain links TRBV6-6 to TRBJ2-1; 14 bases fit TRBD2. Germline V gives CDR1 MNHNY, CDR2 SVGAGI (reference sequence). The ends lost 4 bases at V and 9 bases at J; junction bases unmatched: 5. The CDR3 has 15 amino acids. The CDR3 DNA reads TGTGCCAGCAGTTCGGGACTAGCGGGAGTTATTGAGCAGTTCTTC. Translation gives CASSSGLAGVIEQFF.

This rearrangement joins TRBV4-1 to TRBJ2-3, with TRBD2 matching 11 bases. This CDR3 is 14 amino acids long. The trim removed 8 bases at V and 4 bases at J, leaving 5 bases unmatched. Germline-derived CDR1 and CDR2 are MGHRA and YSYEKL. In DNA form, the CDR3 reads TGCGCCAGCGGAACACTAGCGGGAGCAGATACGCAGTATTTT. This gives the protein CASGTLAGADTQYF.

V and J are TRBV6-5 and TRBJ2-3; tentative D call: TRBD1 (6 bases). The CDR3 covers 13 residues. With 0 bases removed from V and 12 bases from J, the gap between germline ends came to 13 bases. Germline V CDR1 and CDR2: MNHEY, SVGAGI. The CDR3 sequence is CASSYSRDTQQYF. CDR3 coding DNA: TGTGCCAGCAGTTACTCGAGGGACACCCAACAGTATTTT.

The chain employs TRBV5-6 and TRBJ1-5; the match to TRBD1 covers 7 bases. This CDR3 comprises 19 residues. V lost 4 bases, J lost 4 bases, and 20 bases stayed unmatched. CDR1 is SGHDT and CDR2 is YYEEEE in the germline V gene. The CDR3 region is CASSLGGWGAQTGNQPQHF. The DNA for the CDR3 is TGTGCCAGCAGCCTAGGCGGTTGGGGGGCGCAGACAGGGAATCAGCCCCAGCATTTT.

The chain recombines TRBV30 with TRBJ2-7; TRBD1 matches 8 bases. Germline values: CDR1 GTSNPN, CDR2 SVGIG (reference sequence). After removal of 2 bases from V and 0 bases from J, the junction contained 9 bases not matched to a gene. The CDR3 is made up of 16 amino acids. CDR3 loop: CAWSRDRSKSSYEQYF. The CDR3 DNA sequence: TGTGCCTGGAGTCGGGACAGGTCAAAGAGCTCCTACGAGCAGTACTTC.